What follows are 29 T cell receptor beta chains derived from one specimen sequenced in a study of cytomegalovirus exposure and HLA in healthy donors (dated by TCRdb to about 2017). Preparation of the library involved the immunoSEQ multiplex PCR assay. For the multiplex PCR, a mixture combining 60 forward primers for TCR Vbeta segments and 13 reverse primers for TCR Jbeta segments was used. In TCRdb, the immuneACCESS table is reduced to in-frame sequences with V and J assigned. These tables do not hold every clone; where another copy was compared, an unresolved V gene accounts for under half, and the others remain unexplained. This sample lists over 95,000 clones; 77% were detected once. Approximately 10% of the sample rests with the top ten. Sequenced material: PBMCs. The receptor set was obtained from a man aged 40-55 years in good health and CMV-seropositive.

This rearrangement joins TRBV2 to TRBJ2-5; 10 nucleotides align to TRBD1. Germline loops: CDR1 SNHLY, CDR2 FYNNEI. J lost 2 bases, V lost 6 bases, and 9 bases had no gene match. The CDR3 is 16 amino acids. The CDR3 nucleotides read TGTGCCAGCAGAAGACAGGGGGCCCCAGTTCAAGAGACCCAGTACTTC. Translated, it gives CASRRQGAPVQETQYF.

The chain joins TRBV2 to TRBJ2-7; a weak D match, TRBD1 (6 bases). This CDR3 spans 12 amino acids. V lost 4 bases and J 3 bases, leaving 7 bases between the germline ends. The germline V gene has CDR1 SNHLY and CDR2 FYNNEI. CDR3 loop: CASSVGGYEQYF. The CDR3 DNA is TGTGCCAGCAGTGTAGGGGGCTACGAGCAGTACTTC.

This sequence joins TRBV4-3 and TRBJ2-3; 9 nucleotides match TRBD2. Germline V gene data show CDR1 as LGHNA and CDR2 as YSLEER. The ends lost 3 bases at V and 2 bases at J; junction bases unmatched: 12. This CDR3 has 18 residues. DNA of the CDR3: TGCGCCAGCAGCCACGTCCCGAAGCGGGGGGCCTCCACAGATACGCAGTATTTT. It yields the protein CASSHVPKRGASTDTQYF.

In its sample, this clone was seen a few times. This chain connects TRBV6-1 to TRBJ2-5, with D uncertain. Germline loops: CDR1 MNHNS, CDR2 SASEGT. V was cut by 3 bases and J by 4 bases, with 15 bases left in between. This CDR3 has 15 amino acids. The CDR3, as DNA: TGTGCCAGCAGTGAGGCAAGGAGAAGACGAGAGACCCAGTACTTC. This translates into CASSEARRRRETQYF.

This chain links TRBV2 with TRBJ1-1; D call uncertain. This CDR3 is 15 amino acids long. With 7 bases removed from V and 11 bases from J, the gap between germline ends came to 26 bases. Germline lookup yields CDR1 SNHLY and CDR2 FYNNEI. CDR3 sequence reads: CASMETYVLGMRAFF. CDR3 sequence (DNA): TGTGCCAGCATGGAGACTTACGTCCTCGGCATGCGGGCTTTCTTT.

The chain couples TRBV6-5 to TRBJ1-2; 9 bases are shared with TRBD1. CDR3 length: 14 residues. V dropped 5 bases and J dropped 6; count of bases not matched to a gene: 7. Per the germline V gene, CDR1 is MNHEY and CDR2 is SVGAGI. CDR3 in DNA: TGTGCCAGCAGTGGGGGACAGGGTGAAGATGGCTACACCTTC. Its translation is CASSGGQGEDGYTF.

The chain carries TRBV7-2 and TRBJ1-1; the D is unclear. Germline assignment: CDR1 SGHTA and CDR2 FQGNSA. There are 14 residues in the CDR3. Trimming left V 3 bases short and J 1 base short, with 9 bases between. The CDR3 bases are TGTGCCAGCAGCTTGGGTGCAGGGAACACTGAAGCTTTCTTT. It is translated as CASSLGAGNTEAFF.

The rearrangement uses TRBV19 and TRBJ2-3; TRBD1 matches at 9 bases. Germline V lookup: CDR1 LNHDA, CDR2 SQIVND (reference sequence). The CDR3 consists of 14 residues. The V segment lost 4 bases and the J segment 4 bases; nucleotides outside the gene matches: 3. The CDR3 DNA is TGTGCCAGTAGTAGGGGGGACAGGGCAGATACGCAGTATTTT. Protein sequence: CASSRGDRADTQYF.

With regard to this clone: Relative to the germline gene, one junction end is altered; a read error may explain this. The CDR3 is CASSRGTGERNEQFF. CDR3 DNA: TGTGCTAGCAGCCGGGGGACAGGGGAACGGAATGAGCAGTTCTTC. The gene calls are TRBV7-7 and TRBJ2-1; TRBD1 agrees at 10 bases. CDR3 length equals 15 residues. Germline V lookup: CDR1 SSHAT, CDR2 FNYEAQ (reference sequence).

The genes are TRBV7-3 and TRBJ1-6; D not resolved. The germline V gene has CDR1 SGHTA and CDR2 FQGTGA. Trimming cost V 5 bases and J 7 bases, with 9 bases left between them. This CDR3 spans 13 amino acids. As DNA, the CDR3 is TGTGCCAGCAGCCTAGATCTGAATTCACCCCTCCACTTT. Amino acids: CASSLDLNSPLHF.

The chain recombines TRBV28 with TRBJ2-1, with 13 bases that match TRBD2. CDR3 length equals 17 residues. The V and J ends lost 5 bases and 9 bases, in that order; junction bases with no gene match: 13. From germline, CDR1 is MDHEN and CDR2 SYDVKM. DNA of the CDR3: TGTGCCAGCAGTCTAAGGACTAGCGGGGGTTCCGGGCGTGAGCAGTTCTTC. It encodes CASSLRTSGGSGREQFF.

The CDR3, as DNA: TGTGCCAGCAGCTCATGGGACAGGGCAGCTGAAGCTTTCTTT. Amino acids: CASSSWDRAAEAFF. The V gene is TRBV7-2, the J gene TRBJ1-1; the match to TRBD1 covers 9 bases. Germline V gene lookup returns CDR1 SGHTA and CDR2 FQGNSA. The CDR3 sequence is 14 residues long. V gave up 4 bases and J gave up 6 bases; unmatched junction bases: 6.

With respect to this clone: Relative to the germline gene, one junction end is altered; a read error may explain this. This same CDR3 is encoded by further DNA sequences in the sample. The chain uses TRBV18 and TRBJ2-1; the match to TRBD2 covers 15 bases. CDR1 and CDR2 from the germline V gene are KGHSH and LQKENI. This CDR3 has 16 amino acids. CDR3 bases: TGTGCCAGCTCGCCACCGGGACTAGCGGGGGGAGGTGAGCAGTTCTTC. It specifies CASSPPGLAGGGEQFF.

The V gene is TRBV9, the J gene TRBJ2-7, with D unclear. The CDR3 covers 11 residues. Germline V gene sequence: CDR1 SGDLS, CDR2 YYNGEE. The V end lost 4 bases, the J end lost 4 bases, and 6 bases lay between the germline ends. The CDR3 coding sequence is TGTGCCAGCAGCCCCGGGTACGAGCAGTACTTC. Its protein product is CASSPGYEQYF.

This rearrangement joins TRBV6-5 to TRBJ2-1; D is perhaps TRBD2 (6 bases). V was clipped by 7 bases and J by 11 bases, with 18 bases between them. The length of the CDR3 is 13 residues. Germline CDR1 MNHEY, CDR2 SVGAGI. The CDR3 reads CASNPLPAGKQFF. The DNA for the CDR3 is TGTGCCAGCAATCCCCTCCCGGCGGGGAAGCAGTTCTTC.

The genes are TRBV19 and TRBJ1-2, with 8 bases aligning to TRBD1. The J segment lost 8 bases and the V segment lost 5 bases, leaving 10 bases of the junction unmatched. This CDR3 is 14 amino acids long. Germline V gives CDR1 LNHDA, CDR2 SQIVND (reference sequence). DNA for the CDR3: TGTGCCAGTAGTCCGGACAGGGCCTCGTTGGGCTACACCTTC. Its protein product is CASSPDRASLGYTF.

This clone was picked up a small number of times. The V gene is TRBV19, the J gene TRBJ1-1; D ambiguous. Trimming shortened V by 4 bases and J by 2 bases, and 8 bases separated the two germline ends. There are 13 residues in the CDR3. Germline CDR1 is LNHDA and CDR2 is SQIVND (reference sequence). Here the CDR3 reads CASSTTINTEAFF. In DNA form, the CDR3 reads TGTGCCAGTAGTACGACAATAAACACTGAAGCTTTCTTT.

As to this clone: An end of the junction does not agree with germline; a read error may underlie this. This chain uses TRBV7-9 with TRBJ1-5; TRBD1 matches at 11 bases. Germline values: CDR1 SEHNR, CDR2 FQNEAQ (reference sequence). This CDR3 has 16 amino acids. CDR3 nucleotide sequence: TGTTCCAGCAGCTCTAATGGACAGGGGGCCGGACAGCCCCAGCATTTT. Translated: CSSSSNGQGAGQPQHF.

The chain uses TRBV7-8 and TRBJ1-1; D is uncertain. The CDR3 sequence is 12 residues long. The V end was cut by 2 bases, the J end by 5 bases, with 6 bases between. Looked up from germline, CDR1 is SGHVS and CDR2 is FQNEAQ. In DNA form, the CDR3 reads TGTGCCAGCAGCTTAAGTCAGACTGAAGCTTTCTTT. Translated: CASSLSQTEAFF.

V usage is TRBV7-9 and J usage is TRBJ1-5; 9 bases map to TRBD1. CDR1 and CDR2 (germline): SEHNR, FQNEAQ (reference sequence). The CDR3 sequence is 16 residues long. With 4 bases clipped from V and 1 base from J, the junction kept 5 bases outside the gene matches. CDR3 protein: CASSYGQGLSNQPQHF. The CDR3 coding sequence is TGTGCCAGCAGCTATGGACAGGGGTTGAGCAATCAGCCCCAGCATTTT.

This clone has more than one count but fewer than ten. The V and J genes are TRBV6-5 and TRBJ2-4; 9 bases fit TRBD1. Unmatched junction bases numbered 7, after V lost 5 bases and J lost 8 bases. The CDR3 contains 14 residues. CDR1 MNHEY and CDR2 SVGAGI come from the germline V gene. The CDR3, as DNA: TGTGCCAGCAGTAACCGGGACAGGGTAGACATTCAGTACTTC. Residues: CASSNRDRVDIQYF.

The J gene is TRBJ2-5, the V gene TRBV11-2, with 7 bases fitting TRBD1. Germline V lookup: CDR1 SGHAT, CDR2 FQNNGV. This CDR3 is built from 13 residues. V was clipped by 4 bases and J by 5 bases; unmatched bases: 4. CDR3 bases: TGTGCCAGCAGCTCAGACAGGGTGGAGACCCAGTACTTC. It is translated as CASSSDRVETQYF. The entire variable domain, with the rest obtained from reference TRBV11-2 and TRBJ2-5, is as follows: EAGVAQSPRYKIIEKRQSVAFWCNPISGHATLYWYQQILGQGPKLLIQFQNNGVVDDSQLPKDRFSAERLKGVDSTLKIQPAKLEDSAVYLCASSSDRVETQYFGPGTRLLVL.

This chain links TRBV6-5 with TRBJ2-4, with D unresolved. The CDR3 is made up of 12 amino acids. The germline gives CDR1 MNHEY, CDR2 SVGAGI. V was shortened by 0 bases and J by 13 bases, with 10 bases between the two germline ends. The CDR3 sequence: CASSYSNGRQYF. CDR3 DNA sequence: TGTGCCAGCAGTTACTCGAATGGCAGACAGTACTTC.

V gene TRBV9 combines with J gene TRBJ2-7, with 9 bases matching TRBD1. The CDR3 sequence is 18 residues long. With 0 bases clipped from V and 4 bases from J, the junction kept 14 bases outside the gene matches. The germline gives CDR1 SGDLS, CDR2 YYNGEE. CDR3 sequence reads: CASSVGGQGFTQAYEQYF. The CDR3 DNA reads as TGTGCCAGCAGCGTAGGTGGACAGGGGTTCACTCAGGCTTACGAGCAGTACTTC.

This clone was picked up a small number of times. The chain links TRBV5-1 to TRBJ2-7; maybe TRBD2 (6 bases). Germline V gene sequence: CDR1 SGHRS, CDR2 YFSETQ. The CDR3 has 15 amino acids. V lost 3 bases, J lost 4 bases, and 17 bases lay in between. CDR3 sequence: CASSSGAGTGYEQYF. CDR3 sequence (DNA): TGCGCCAGCAGCTCCGGGGCAGGGACTGGATACGAGCAGTACTTC. The full variable domain, completed using reference TRBV5-1 and TRBJ2-7, is KAGVTQTPRYLIKTRGQQVTLSCSPISGHRSVSWYQQTPGQGLQFLFEYFSETQRNKGNFPGRFSGRQFSNSRSEMNVSTLELGDSALYLCASSSGAGTGYEQYFGPGTRLTVT.

The J gene is TRBJ1-2, the V gene TRBV5-4; D not certain. The V end was cut by 4 bases, the J end by 0 bases, with 7 bases between. From germline, CDR1 is SGHNT and CDR2 YYREEE (reference sequence). The CDR3 length is 13 residues. The CDR3: CASSRSSNYGYTF. The CDR3 DNA sequence: TGTGCCAGCAGCCGAAGCTCTAACTATGGCTACACCTTC.

Only a few counts were recorded for this clone. The J gene is TRBJ2-2, the V gene TRBV6-5; 9 nucleotides agree with TRBD2. From germline, CDR1 is MNHEY and CDR2 SVGAGI. There are 14 residues in the CDR3. V gave up 8 bases and J gave up 5 bases; unmatched junction bases: 6. The CDR3 sequence is CASGPSGVTGELFF. In DNA form, the CDR3 reads TGTGCCAGCGGCCCTAGCGGGGTGACCGGGGAGCTGTTTTTT.

This chain connects TRBV7-3 to TRBJ2-7, with TRBD1 identical over 7 bases. Losses at the gene ends were 4 bases for V and 9 bases for J; bases not matched to a gene: 6. From germline, CDR1 is SGHTA and CDR2 FQGTGA. This CDR3 has 12 amino acids. For the CDR3, the DNA is TGTGCCAGCAGCTCGACAGGGTCAACGCAGTACTTC. This encodes CASSSTGSTQYF.

This clone was seen more than once but under ten times. V is TRBV4-3 and J is TRBJ1-5; D call uncertain. The germline gives CDR1 LGHNA, CDR2 YSLEER. With 0 bases removed from V and 5 bases from J, the gap between germline ends came to 11 bases. The CDR3 is 15 residues long. In DNA, the CDR3 is TGCGCCAGCAGCCAAGAACCTCGTCCGGATCAGCCCCAGCATTTT. Protein product: CASSQEPRPDQPQHF.